This TCR beta chain appears in the sequencing data of a study of response to subunit inactivated influenza vaccine (dated by TCRdb to the late 2010s). Describing the broader study: Deep quantitative profiling of the T cell receptor repertoire was used in the study to follow responses to a trivalent subunit inactivated influenza vaccine.

The paper's findings and limits, for the study overall: The authors suggested that each seasonal influenza vaccination may recruit only a limited number of new T cells.

The V end loses 4 bases and the J end loses 0 bases, and a stretch of 17 bases separates them. Reading the germline V gene gives CDR1 SQVTM and CDR2 ANQGSEA. The CDR3 comprises 16 residues, both ends counted. The retained sequence is limited to the CDR3, 48 bases, with the frame set at the first base. Library construction relied on RT-PCR. The listed sequencing device is Illumina HiSeq 2500. TCRdb applied fastp at Q25 and MiXCR to the public reads, then kept only in-frame beta chains. A single entry per CDR3 protein holds the most common genes and DNA from its merged rows. A total of over 800,000 distinct CDR3 sequences appear in this sample, 20% to 25% of them only once. Of the sample, about 10% falls within the top ten clones. On this clonotype itself: No antigen is known for it. The CDR3 carries no conserved terminal phenylalanine or tryptophan, so it likely arises from a read error.

The receptor was derived from a man aged 45-65 years who received an inactivated influenza vaccine. Donor details come from another sample of the same person, matched by shared clones. The rearrangement combines TRBV29-1 with TRBJ2-3; TRBD2 could be the D gene, as 6 bases match. This sample comprised PBMCs from blood, obtained 4 to 6 days after vaccination. CDR3 protein: CSVVGPSLASTDTQYI. The DNA sequence is TGCAGCGTTGTGGGACCCTCCCTAGCGAGCACAGATACGCAGTATATT.